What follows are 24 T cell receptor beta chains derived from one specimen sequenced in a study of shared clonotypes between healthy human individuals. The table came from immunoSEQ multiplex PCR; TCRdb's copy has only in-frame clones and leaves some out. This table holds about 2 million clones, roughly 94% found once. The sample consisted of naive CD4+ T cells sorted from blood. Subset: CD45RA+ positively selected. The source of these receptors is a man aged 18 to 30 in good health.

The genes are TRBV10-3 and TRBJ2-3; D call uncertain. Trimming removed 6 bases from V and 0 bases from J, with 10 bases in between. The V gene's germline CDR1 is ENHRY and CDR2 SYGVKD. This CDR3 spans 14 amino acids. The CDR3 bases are TGTGCCATCAGCACTCCCGAGAGCACAGATACGCAGTATTTT. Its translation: CAISTPESTDTQYF.

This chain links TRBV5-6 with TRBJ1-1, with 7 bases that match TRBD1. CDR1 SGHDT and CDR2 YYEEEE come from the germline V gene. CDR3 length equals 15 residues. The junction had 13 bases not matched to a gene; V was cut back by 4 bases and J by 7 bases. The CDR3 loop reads CASSGSTGRVNEAFF. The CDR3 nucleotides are TGTGCCAGCAGCGGGTCGACAGGGAGGGTCAATGAAGCTTTCTTT. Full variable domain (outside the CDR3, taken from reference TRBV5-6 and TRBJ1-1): DAGVTQSPTHLIKTRGQQVTLRCSPKSGHDTVSWYQQALGQGPQFIFQYYEEEERQRGNFPDRFSGHQFPNYSSELNVNALLLGDSALYLCASSGSTGRVNEAFFGQGTRLTVV.

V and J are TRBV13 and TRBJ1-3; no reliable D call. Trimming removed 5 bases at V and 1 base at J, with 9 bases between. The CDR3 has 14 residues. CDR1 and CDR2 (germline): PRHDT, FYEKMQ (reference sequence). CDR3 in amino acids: CASSRRSSGNTIYF. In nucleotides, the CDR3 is TGTGCCAGCAGCCGACGGAGTTCTGGAAACACCATATATTTT. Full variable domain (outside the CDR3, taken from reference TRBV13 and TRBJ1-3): AAGVIQSPRHLIKEKRETATLKCYPIPRHDTVYWYQQGPGQDPQFLISFYEKMQSDKGSIPDRFSAQQFSDYHSELNMSSLELGDSALYFCASSRRSSGNTIYFGEGSWLTVV.

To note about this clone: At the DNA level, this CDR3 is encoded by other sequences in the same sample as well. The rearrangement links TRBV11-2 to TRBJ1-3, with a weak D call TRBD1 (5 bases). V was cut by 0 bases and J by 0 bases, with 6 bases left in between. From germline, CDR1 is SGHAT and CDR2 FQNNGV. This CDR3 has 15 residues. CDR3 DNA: TGTGCCAGCAGCTTAGACAGGGTCTCTGGAAACACCATATATTTT. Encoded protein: CASSLDRVSGNTIYF.

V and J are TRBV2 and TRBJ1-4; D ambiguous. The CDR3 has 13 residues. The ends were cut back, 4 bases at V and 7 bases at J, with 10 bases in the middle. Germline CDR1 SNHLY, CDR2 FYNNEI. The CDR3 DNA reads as TGTGCCAGCAGTGGGCAAGAAAGTGAAAAACTGTTTTTT. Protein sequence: CASSGQESEKLFF.

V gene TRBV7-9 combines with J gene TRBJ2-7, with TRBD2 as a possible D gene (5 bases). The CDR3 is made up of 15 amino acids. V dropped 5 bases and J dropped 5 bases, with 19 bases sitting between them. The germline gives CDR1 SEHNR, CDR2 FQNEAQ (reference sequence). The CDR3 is CASSRLGLEVHEQYF. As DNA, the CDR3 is TGTGCCAGCAGCCGACTCGGACTGGAAGTCCACGAGCAGTACTTC. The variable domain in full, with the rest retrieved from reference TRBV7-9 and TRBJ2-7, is DTGVSQNPRHKITKRGQNVTFRCDPISEHNRLYWYRQTLGQGPEFLTYFQNEAQLEKSRLLSDRFSAERPKGSFSTLEIQRTEQGDSAMYLCASSRLGLEVHEQYFGPGTRLTVT.

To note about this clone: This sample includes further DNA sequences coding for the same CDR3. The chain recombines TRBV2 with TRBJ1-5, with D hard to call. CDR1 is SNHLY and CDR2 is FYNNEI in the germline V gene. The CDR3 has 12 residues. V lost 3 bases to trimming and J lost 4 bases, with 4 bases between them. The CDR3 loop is CASSDGNQPQHF. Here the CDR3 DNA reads TGTGCCAGCAGTGATGGTAATCAGCCCCAGCATTTT.

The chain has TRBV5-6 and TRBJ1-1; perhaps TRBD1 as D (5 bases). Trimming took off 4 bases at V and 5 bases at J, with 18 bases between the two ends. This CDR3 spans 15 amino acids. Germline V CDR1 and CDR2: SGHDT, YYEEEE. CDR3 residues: CASSPGGGSYTEAFF. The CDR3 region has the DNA TGTGCCAGCAGCCCGGGGGGTGGGTCCTATACTGAAGCTTTCTTT.

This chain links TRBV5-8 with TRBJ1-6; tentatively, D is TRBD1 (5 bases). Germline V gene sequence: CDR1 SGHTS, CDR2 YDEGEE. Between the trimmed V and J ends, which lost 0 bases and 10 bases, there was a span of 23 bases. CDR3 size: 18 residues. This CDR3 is CASSLEVGGPPSPSPLHF. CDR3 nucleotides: TGTGCCAGCAGCTTGGAGGTCGGGGGTCCCCCTTCACCATCACCCCTCCACTTT.

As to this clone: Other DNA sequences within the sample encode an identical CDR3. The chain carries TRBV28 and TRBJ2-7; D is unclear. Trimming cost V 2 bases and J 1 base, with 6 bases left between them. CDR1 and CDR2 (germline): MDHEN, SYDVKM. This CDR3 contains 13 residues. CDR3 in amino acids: CASSLGQSYEQYF. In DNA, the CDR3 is TGTGCCAGCAGTTTAGGGCAGTCCTACGAGCAGTACTTC.

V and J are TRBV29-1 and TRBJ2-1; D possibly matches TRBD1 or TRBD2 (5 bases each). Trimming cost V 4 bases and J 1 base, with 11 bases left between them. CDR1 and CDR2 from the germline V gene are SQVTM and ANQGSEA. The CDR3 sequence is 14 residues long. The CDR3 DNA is TGCAGCGTTGTTCGGGGCTTATCCTACAATGAGCAGTTCTTC. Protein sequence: CSVVRGLSYNEQFF.

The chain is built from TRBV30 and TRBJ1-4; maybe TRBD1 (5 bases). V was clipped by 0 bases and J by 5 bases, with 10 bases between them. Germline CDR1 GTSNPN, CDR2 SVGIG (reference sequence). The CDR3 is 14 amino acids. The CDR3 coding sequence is TGTGCCTGGAGTGTACTGCGGACAAATGAAAAACTGTTTTTT. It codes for CAWSVLRTNEKLFF.

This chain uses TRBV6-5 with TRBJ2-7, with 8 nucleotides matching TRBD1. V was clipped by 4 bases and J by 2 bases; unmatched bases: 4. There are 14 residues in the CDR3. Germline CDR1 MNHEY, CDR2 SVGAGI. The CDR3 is CASSWDRFTYEQYF. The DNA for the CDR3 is TGTGCCAGCAGTTGGGACAGGTTTACCTACGAGCAGTACTTC.

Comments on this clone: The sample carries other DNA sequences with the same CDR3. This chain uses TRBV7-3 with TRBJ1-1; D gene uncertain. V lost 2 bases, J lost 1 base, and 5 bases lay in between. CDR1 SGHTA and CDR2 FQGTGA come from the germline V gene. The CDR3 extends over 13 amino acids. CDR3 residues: CASSLQENTEAFF. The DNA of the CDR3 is TGTGCCAGCAGCTTACAAGAGAACACTGAAGCTTTCTTT. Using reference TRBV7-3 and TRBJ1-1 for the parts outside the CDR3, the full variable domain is GAGVSQTPSNKVTEKGKYVELRCDPISGHTALYWYRQSLGQGPEFLIYFQGTGAADDSGLPNDRFFAVRPEGSVSTLKIQRTERGDSAVYLCASSLQENTEAFFGQGTRLTVV.

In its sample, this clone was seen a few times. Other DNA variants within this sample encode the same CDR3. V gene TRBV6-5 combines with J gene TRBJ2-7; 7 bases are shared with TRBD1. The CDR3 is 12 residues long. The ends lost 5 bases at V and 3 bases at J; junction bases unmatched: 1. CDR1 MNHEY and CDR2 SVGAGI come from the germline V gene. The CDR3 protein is CASSRQGYEQYF. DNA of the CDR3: TGTGCCAGCAGTAGACAGGGCTACGAGCAGTACTTC.

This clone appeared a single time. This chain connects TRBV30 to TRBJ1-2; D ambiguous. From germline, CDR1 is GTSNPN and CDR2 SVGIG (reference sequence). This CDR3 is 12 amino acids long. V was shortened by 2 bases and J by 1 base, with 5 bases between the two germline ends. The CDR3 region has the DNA TGTGCCTGGAGTTCGTATAACTATGGCTACACCTTC. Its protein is CAWSSYNYGYTF.

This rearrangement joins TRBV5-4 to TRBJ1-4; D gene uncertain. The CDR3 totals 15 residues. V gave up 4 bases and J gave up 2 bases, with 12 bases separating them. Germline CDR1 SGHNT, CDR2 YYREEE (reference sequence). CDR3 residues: CASSPGRTTNEKLFF. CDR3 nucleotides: TGTGCCAGCAGCCCCGGACGGACCACTAATGAAAAACTGTTTTTT.

This chain's CDR3 is CASSLARDQETQYF. The CDR3 region has the DNA TGTGCCAGCAGCTTGGCGCGGGACCAAGAGACCCAGTACTTC. The rearrangement links TRBV5-6 to TRBJ2-5; perhaps TRBD2 as D (5 bases). The CDR3 is made up of 14 amino acids. Germline-derived CDR1 and CDR2 are SGHDT and YYEEEE. The V end lost 0 bases, the J end lost 0 bases, and 6 bases lay between the germline ends.

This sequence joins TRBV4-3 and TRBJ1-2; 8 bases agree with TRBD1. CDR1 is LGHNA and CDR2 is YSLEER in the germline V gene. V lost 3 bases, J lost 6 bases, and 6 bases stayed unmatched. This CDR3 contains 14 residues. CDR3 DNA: TGCGCCAGCAGCCAGGCCGACAGGGGAGATGGCTACACCTTC. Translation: CASSQADRGDGYTF.

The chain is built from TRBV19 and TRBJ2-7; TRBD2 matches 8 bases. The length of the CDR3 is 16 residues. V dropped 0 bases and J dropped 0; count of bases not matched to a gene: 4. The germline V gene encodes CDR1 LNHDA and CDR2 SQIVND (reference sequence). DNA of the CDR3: TGTGCCAGTAGTATAGATGGCGGGGGGCCCTCCTACGAGCAGTACTTC. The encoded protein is CASSIDGGGPSYEQYF.

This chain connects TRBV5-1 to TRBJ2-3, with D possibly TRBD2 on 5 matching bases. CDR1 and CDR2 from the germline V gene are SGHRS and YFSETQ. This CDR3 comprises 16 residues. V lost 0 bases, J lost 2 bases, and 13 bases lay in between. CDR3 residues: CASSLGPGIITDTQYF. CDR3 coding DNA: TGCGCCAGCAGCTTGGGGCCGGGAATTATCACAGATACGCAGTATTTT.

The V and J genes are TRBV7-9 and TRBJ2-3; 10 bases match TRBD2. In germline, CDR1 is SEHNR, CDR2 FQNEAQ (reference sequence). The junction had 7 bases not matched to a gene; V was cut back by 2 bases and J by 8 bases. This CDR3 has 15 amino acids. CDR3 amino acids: CASSLSSGSIGTQYF. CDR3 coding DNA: TGTGCCAGCAGCTTATCTAGCGGGAGTATCGGTACGCAGTATTTT.

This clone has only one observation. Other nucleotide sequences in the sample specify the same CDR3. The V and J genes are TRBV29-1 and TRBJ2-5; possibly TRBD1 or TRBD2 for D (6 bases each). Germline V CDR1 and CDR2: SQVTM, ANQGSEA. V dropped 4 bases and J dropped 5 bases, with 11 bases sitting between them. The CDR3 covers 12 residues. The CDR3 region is CSVVGGGETQYF. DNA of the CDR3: TGCAGCGTTGTCGGGGGCGGTGAGACCCAGTACTTC.

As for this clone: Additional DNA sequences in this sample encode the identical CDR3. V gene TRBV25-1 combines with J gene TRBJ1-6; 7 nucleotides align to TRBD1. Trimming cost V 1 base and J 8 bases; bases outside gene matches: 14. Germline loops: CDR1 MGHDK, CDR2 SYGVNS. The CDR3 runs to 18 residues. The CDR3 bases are TGTGCCAGCAGTGAATGGAGACAGGGAGGTTCTAGGGATTCACCCCTCCACTTT. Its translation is CASSEWRQGGSRDSPLHF. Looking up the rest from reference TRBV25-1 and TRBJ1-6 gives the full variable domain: EADIYQTPRYLVIGTGKKITLECSQTMGHDKMYWYQQDPGMELHLIHYSYGVNSTEKGDLSSESTVSRIRTEHFPLTLESARPSHTSQYLCASSEWRQGGSRDSPLHFGNGTRLTVT.